Each of the 27 T cell receptor beta chains below was sequenced from the same sample in a study of early stage breast cancer tumors. Clones were read by immunoSEQ multiplex PCR, and TCRdb kept only the in-frame ones, dropping some. The table shows about 14,000 clones, with approximately 80% occurring only once. Sequencing was done on a sample of normal breast tissue next to the tumor. Every receptor here comes from a person aged 45 to 60 with breast cancer.

This chain connects TRBV7-2 to TRBJ2-5; TRBD2 aligns across 12 bases. CDR3 length: 19 amino acids. With 1 base clipped from V and 4 bases from J, the junction kept 13 bases outside the gene matches. Germline V gene data show CDR1 as SGHTA and CDR2 as FQGNSA. The CDR3 loop is CASSLVRLAGGPLGETQYF. CDR3 DNA sequence: TGTGCCAGCAGCTTAGTGCGGCTAGCGGGGGGGCCCCTCGGAGAGACCCAGTACTTC.

The chain recombines TRBV7-2 with TRBJ1-4; TRBD1 agrees at 9 bases. V lost 2 bases and J lost 9; bases outside the gene matches: 7. The germline CDR1 and CDR2 sequences are SGHTA and FQGNSA. The CDR3 runs 15 residues. Written as DNA, the CDR3 is TGTGCCAGCAGCTTAAACCCGGGACAGGGTAAAAAACTGTTTTTT. This encodes CASSLNPGQGKKLFF. Complete variable domain (other parts from reference TRBV7-2 and TRBJ1-4): GAGVSQSPSNKVTEKGKDVELRCDPISGHTALYWYRQSLGQGLEFLIYFQGNSAPDKSGLPSDRFSAERTGGSVSTLTIQRTQQEDSAVYLCASSLNPGQGKKLFFGSGTQLSVL.

The rearrangement joins TRBV7-9 to TRBJ2-1; unclear D gene. Germline V gives CDR1 SEHNR, CDR2 FQNEAQ (reference sequence). This CDR3 is 15 amino acids long. Deletions cut 0 bases from V and 6 bases from J, with 12 bases between. The CDR3 DNA reads TGTGCCAGCAGCTTAGCGGGTAGTATAGGCAATGAGCAGTTCTTC. Translation: CASSLAGSIGNEQFF.

The chain uses TRBV6-6 and TRBJ1-4; 9 nucleotides match TRBD1. J gave up 6 bases and V 5 bases, and 7 bases lay outside the gene matches. CDR1 MNHNY and CDR2 SVGAGI come from the germline V gene (reference sequence). The length of the CDR3 is 15 residues. This chain's CDR3 is CASSRGTGPYEKLFF. DNA for the CDR3: TGTGCCAGCAGTCGCGGGACAGGGCCATATGAAAAACTGTTTTTT.

This rearrangement joins TRBV6-5 to TRBJ1-4, with D unclear. V lost 8 bases, J lost 4 bases, and 14 bases lay in between. This CDR3 has 14 residues. Germline values: CDR1 MNHEY, CDR2 SVGAGI. The CDR3 DNA reads TGTGCCAGCCGCACCCGGACCGGTAATGAAAAACTGTTTTTT. This gives the protein CASRTRTGNEKLFF.

V and J are TRBV19 and TRBJ2-7, with D possibly matching TRBD1 (6 bases). Germline CDR1 reads LNHDA; CDR2 reads SQIVND (reference sequence). Deletions cut 4 bases from V and 0 bases from J, with 10 bases between. The CDR3 length is 14 residues. The CDR3 nucleotides read TGTGCCAGTAGTAAGGACAGCCTCTCCTACGAGCAGTACTTC. The encoded protein is CASSKDSLSYEQYF.

This clone was observed once. This sequence joins TRBV29-1 and TRBJ2-7; the match to TRBD1 covers 10 bases. In germline, CDR1 is SQVTM, CDR2 ANQGSEA. CDR3 size: 15 residues. The V gene end was trimmed by 1 base and the J gene end by 6 bases; junction bases not matched to a gene: 9. In nucleotides, the CDR3 is TGCAGCGTTGAAGTTATAGGGACAGGGGATGGCGAGCAGTACTTC. Protein sequence: CSVEVIGTGDGEQYF.

The genes are TRBV18 and TRBJ2-2, with D hard to call. CDR1 is KGHSH and CDR2 is LQKENI in the germline V gene. The CDR3 covers 14 residues. Trimming took 1 base from V and 3 from J, leaving 6 bases between them. The CDR3 sequence: CASSPQVDTGELFF. The CDR3 DNA reads TGTGCCAGCTCACCACAGGTGGACACCGGGGAGCTGTTTTTT.

This sequence joins TRBV4-3 and TRBJ2-1; 8 bases fit TRBD2. The germline V gene encodes CDR1 LGHNA and CDR2 YSLEER. With 1 base clipped from V and 4 bases from J, the junction kept 15 bases outside the gene matches. This CDR3 is built from 19 residues. The CDR3 sequence: CASSQGGRGRSGRYNEQFF. As DNA, the CDR3 is TGCGCCAGCAGCCAAGGGGGGAGGGGCAGAAGCGGGAGATACAATGAGCAGTTCTTC.

The chain employs TRBV6-5 and TRBJ2-1; no clear D gene. CDR3 size: 13 residues. With 5 bases removed from V and 9 bases from J, the gap between germline ends came to 14 bases. The germline CDR1 and CDR2 sequences are MNHEY and SVGAGI. The chain's CDR3 is CASSRHPLSEQFF. For the CDR3, the DNA is TGTGCCAGCAGTCGACACCCCCTATCTGAGCAGTTCTTC.

The rearrangement joins TRBV11-2 to TRBJ1-2; D might be TRBD1 (5 bases). V lost 1 base to trimming and J lost 10 bases, with 10 bases between them. Germline values: CDR1 SGHAT, CDR2 FQNNGV. The CDR3 sequence is 12 residues long. This chain's CDR3 is CASSLGGEIYTF. The CDR3, as DNA: TGTGCCAGCAGCTTAGGGGGGGAAATCTACACCTTC.

V usage is TRBV18 and J usage is TRBJ1-5; D gene uncertain. The CDR3 spans 13 residues. Germline V gene lookup returns CDR1 KGHSH and CDR2 LQKENI. Trimming cost V 2 bases and J 7 bases, with 9 bases left between them. The CDR3, as DNA: TGTGCCAGCTCACCATCGGAAGCCCAGCCCCAGCATTTT. Translation: CASSPSEAQPQHF.

The V and J genes are TRBV5-4 and TRBJ2-7; 8 bases align to TRBD2. V was clipped by 1 base and J by 3 bases; unmatched bases: 0. The CDR3 spans 13 residues. Germline values: CDR1 SGHNT, CDR2 YYREEE (reference sequence). CDR3: CASSLTSGYEQYF. For the CDR3, the DNA is TGTGCCAGCAGCTTGACTAGCGGCTACGAGCAGTACTTC.

The genes are TRBV30 and TRBJ2-1; 15 bases are a match to TRBD2. Germline V gene lookup returns CDR1 GTSNPN and CDR2 SVGIG (reference sequence). After removal of 1 base from V and 4 bases from J, the junction contained 2 bases not matched to a gene. This CDR3 region has 16 residues. The CDR3 DNA follows: TGTGCCTGGAGTGCGGGACTAGCGGGGGGTTACAATGAGCAGTTCTTC. Protein: CAWSAGLAGGYNEQFF.

The J gene is TRBJ2-1, the V gene TRBV18; the match to TRBD1 covers 8 bases. Looked up from germline, CDR1 is KGHSH and CDR2 is LQKENI. Trimming removed 6 bases from V and 5 bases from J; junction bases left unmatched: 9. This CDR3 is 15 amino acids long. CDR3 sequence: CASSSDRGHNNEQFF. CDR3 DNA sequence: TGTGCCAGCTCGAGTGACAGGGGTCACAACAATGAGCAGTTCTTC.

The rearrangement uses TRBV10-3 and TRBJ1-1; 8 nucleotides match TRBD1. After removal of 0 bases from V and 4 bases from J, the junction contained 4 bases not matched to a gene. The CDR3 is made up of 15 amino acids. In germline, CDR1 is ENHRY, CDR2 SYGVKD. CDR3 sequence: CAISESSQGATEAFF. In nucleotides, the CDR3 is TGTGCCATCAGTGAGTCAAGTCAGGGGGCCACTGAAGCTTTCTTT.

The V gene is TRBV6-5, the J gene TRBJ2-4; D is perhaps TRBD1 (6 bases). Looked up from germline, CDR1 is MNHEY and CDR2 is SVGAGI. The CDR3 has 14 residues. Trimming took 5 bases from V and 9 from J, leaving 17 bases between them. CDR3 coding DNA: TGTGCCAGCAGTCGCGACACAGGGTCGGGCATTCAGTACTTC. It is translated as CASSRDTGSGIQYF.

The CDR3 is CASSAEGRDEQYF. The CDR3 nucleotides are TGTGCCAGCAGTGCAGAAGGGAGGGACGAGCAGTACTTC. The chain joins TRBV6-5 to TRBJ2-7; TRBD2 aligns across 7 bases. The CDR3 covers 13 residues. J lost 5 bases, V lost 5 bases, and 6 bases had no gene match. CDR1 is MNHEY and CDR2 is SVGAGI in the germline V gene.

The chain combines TRBV2 with TRBJ1-2; D is uncertain. The CDR3 has 13 residues. V lost 4 bases, J lost 0 bases, and 6 bases lay in between. The germline CDR1 and CDR2 sequences are SNHLY and FYNNEI. The CDR3 region has the DNA TGTGCCAGCAGTGGGCCAGCTAACTATGGCTACACCTTC. This translates into CASSGPANYGYTF.

The rearrangement links TRBV2 to TRBJ2-5; no reliable D call. CDR1 and CDR2 (germline): SNHLY, FYNNEI. This CDR3 has 16 residues. V lost 7 bases and J 5 bases, leaving 23 bases between the germline ends. The chain's CDR3 is CASIPDFMVVTETQYF. DNA for the CDR3: TGTGCCAGCATTCCCGACTTCATGGTGGTAACGGAGACCCAGTACTTC.

This sequence joins TRBV14 and TRBJ1-2; 7 bases are shared with TRBD1. CDR1 SGHDN and CDR2 FVKESK come from the germline V gene. The CDR3 spans 14 residues. With 4 bases clipped from V and 4 bases from J, the junction kept 6 bases outside the gene matches. As DNA, the CDR3 is TGTGCCAGCAGCCCAGACAGGGTAGTCTATGGCTACACCTTC. Its protein product is CASSPDRVVYGYTF.

The chain carries TRBV9 and TRBJ2-3, with D possibly TRBD1 on 5 matching bases. This CDR3 has 14 residues. CDR1 is SGDLS and CDR2 is YYNGEE in the germline V gene. V was clipped by 4 bases and J by 3 bases, with 12 bases between them. CDR3: CASSIRQQTDTQYF. CDR3 DNA: TGTGCCAGCAGCATCAGACAGCAAACAGATACGCAGTATTTT.

This chain connects TRBV30 to TRBJ2-1; 7 bases are shared with TRBD1. CDR1 is GTSNPN and CDR2 is SVGIG in the germline V gene (reference sequence). CDR3 length equals 13 residues. V lost 5 bases to trimming and J lost 6 bases; unmatched junction nucleotides: 7. The CDR3 protein is CAWARGLGNEQFF. CDR3 in DNA: TGTGCCTGGGCCAGGGGGTTAGGCAATGAGCAGTTCTTC.

The CDR3 DNA reads TGTGCCAGCAGTCCAGACTATAATTCACCCCTCCACTTT. Residues: CASSPDYNSPLHF. The chain recombines TRBV27 with TRBJ1-6, with D unclear. This CDR3 region has 13 residues. Per germline, CDR1 MNHEY and CDR2 SMNVEV (reference sequence). Trimming shortened V by 5 bases and J by 3 bases, and 5 bases separated the two germline ends.

The chain uses TRBV5-1 and TRBJ2-3; 8 nucleotides align to TRBD2. V shed 4 bases and J 0 bases; nucleotides not matched to a gene: 13. The CDR3 loop spans 18 amino acids. Germline V CDR1 and CDR2: SGHRS, YFSETQ. The CDR3 coding sequence is TGCGCCAGCAGCACGTCGGGACTAGGCCTATCTAGCACAGATACGCAGTATTTT. Translating gives CASSTSGLGLSSTDTQYF.

V is TRBV10-3 and J is TRBJ2-7, with 8 bases that match TRBD1. V lost 8 bases and J lost 4; bases outside the gene matches: 10. This CDR3 comprises 14 residues. CDR1 is ENHRY, CDR2 SYGVKD, per germline. In nucleotides, the CDR3 is TGTGCCATCGGCCCCGGACAGGGCCGATACGAGCAGTACTTC. It codes for CAIGPGQGRYEQYF.

The chain joins TRBV5-5 to TRBJ2-7; D uncertain. The V and J ends lost 1 base and 2 bases respectively, with 7 bases between them. The CDR3 runs to 13 residues. CDR1 and CDR2 (germline): SGHKS, YYEKEE (reference sequence). The CDR3 DNA is TGTGCCAGCAGCTTGTCGTTGACCTACGAGCAGTACTTC. This sequence encodes CASSLSLTYEQYF.